Below, 11 T cell receptor beta chains from the same sample are listed, as sequenced in a study of T cell changes during pregnancy in multiple sclerosis. Clones were sequenced by immunoSEQ multiplex PCR, and TCRdb holds only the in-frame ones, with some missing. The repertoire holds about 66,000 clones, with roughly 90% as singletons. This specimen consisted of CD8+ T cells from peripheral blood mononuclear cells, obtained before pregnancy. Source of these receptors: a female donor with multiple sclerosis, enrolled in a pregnancy study.

This rearrangement joins TRBV15 to TRBJ1-4; D remains ambiguous. The germline V and J ends were trimmed by 6 bases and 3 bases, with 8 bases remaining between them. The CDR3 spans 13 residues. The germline CDR1 and CDR2 sequences are LNHNV and YYDKDF (reference sequence). The CDR3 nucleotides read TGTGCCACCAGGGCTGTTGCTAATGAAAAACTGTTTTTT. This translates into CATRAVANEKLFF.

The chain recombines TRBV11-2 with TRBJ2-7; D unresolved. V lost 1 base to trimming and J lost 7 bases, with 11 bases between them. The CDR3 loop spans 13 amino acids. The V gene's germline CDR1 is SGHAT and CDR2 FQNNGV. The CDR3 loop reads CASSLVENGEQYF. The CDR3, as DNA: TGTGCCAGCAGCTTAGTCGAAAACGGGGAGCAGTACTTC.

The chain couples TRBV2 to TRBJ2-7; a possible D gene is TRBD1 (6 bases). The CDR3 loop spans 15 amino acids. The germline gives CDR1 SNHLY, CDR2 FYNNEI. V lost 7 bases, J lost 7 bases, and 23 bases lay in between. DNA for the CDR3: TGTGCCAGCAAGACAAGGGACACCCAGAGCCGGGAGCAGTACTTC. Amino acid sequence: CASKTRDTQSREQYF.

The J gene is TRBJ1-2, the V gene TRBV29-1; 7 bases are shared with TRBD1. The CDR3 loop spans 14 amino acids. V lost 7 bases to trimming and J lost 6 bases; unmatched junction nucleotides: 14. Germline loops: CDR1 SQVTM, CDR2 ANQGSEA. CDR3 coding DNA: TGCAGCGGCGGACGGGACAGAACTATCGATGGCTACACCTTC. Translation: CSGGRDRTIDGYTF.

The chain is built from TRBV7-2 and TRBJ2-2; possibly TRBD1 for D (5 bases). The V gene lost 5 bases and the J gene lost 3 bases, with 10 bases spanning the gap. CDR1 SGHTA and CDR2 FQGNSA come from the germline V gene. The CDR3 is 14 amino acids. The CDR3 sequence: CASSPQVYTGELFF. CDR3 in DNA: TGTGCCAGCAGCCCACAGGTGTACACCGGGGAGCTGTTTTTT.

The V gene is TRBV7-6, the J gene TRBJ1-5; D gene unclear. The CDR3 is made up of 15 amino acids. CDR1 is SGHVS, CDR2 FNYEAQ, per germline. V gave up 5 bases and J gave up 0 bases, with 11 bases separating them. CDR3 residues: CASSPWPYSNQPQHF. The CDR3 DNA reads TGTGCCAGCAGCCCGTGGCCTTATAGCAATCAGCCCCAGCATTTT.

This rearrangement joins TRBV27 to TRBJ2-7, with TRBD1 identical over 9 bases. Germline values: CDR1 MNHEY, CDR2 SMNVEV (reference sequence). The CDR3 is 14 residues long. Germline trimming cut 3 bases from V and 1 base from J; bases unmatched to any gene: 1. The CDR3 here is CASSFGTGSYEQYF. The DNA for the CDR3 is TGTGCCAGCAGTTTTGGGACAGGGTCCTACGAGCAGTACTTC.

This rearrangement joins TRBV7-9 to TRBJ1-2; 7 nucleotides align to TRBD1. The CDR3 length is 13 residues. The germline V gene encodes CDR1 SEHNR and CDR2 FQNEAQ (reference sequence). Losses at the gene ends were 5 bases for V and 3 bases for J; bases not matched to a gene: 3. CDR3 sequence (DNA): TGTGCCAGCAGCCTCGGACAGGACTATGGCTACACCTTC. The encoded protein is CASSLGQDYGYTF.

The chain couples TRBV13 to TRBJ2-5; 10 bases agree with TRBD2. The CDR3 runs 14 residues. V shed 5 bases and J 5 bases; nucleotides not matched to a gene: 5. Germline assignment: CDR1 PRHDT and CDR2 FYEKMQ (reference sequence). The CDR3: CASSPRLAGETQYF. The CDR3 coding sequence is TGTGCCAGCAGCCCGAGACTAGCGGGTGAGACCCAGTACTTC.

This chain joins TRBV6-5 and TRBJ2-1, with TRBD1 identical over 9 bases. Germline assignment: CDR1 MNHEY and CDR2 SVGAGI. Trimming took 6 bases from V and 10 from J; bases not matched to a gene: 7. The CDR3 length is 13 residues. The CDR3 reads CASSLTGGYEQFF. Written as DNA, the CDR3 is TGTGCCAGCAGCCTGACAGGGGGATACGAGCAGTTCTTC.

The sample holds one count of this clone. The same CDR3 arises from other DNA sequences in this sample as well. The chain links TRBV6-5 to TRBJ1-1; weak D call: TRBD1 (5 bases). The CDR3 runs 13 residues. V was pared by 4 bases and J by 1 base, with 7 bases between. The germline gives CDR1 MNHEY, CDR2 SVGAGI. CDR3 sequence (DNA): TGTGCCAGCAGTTGGGGGGGGAACACTGAAGCTTTCTTT. The encoded protein is CASSWGGNTEAFF.